A selection of T cell receptor beta chains follows, all from one sample in a study of identical twins. MiXCR was run by TCRdb on the 5' RACE reads, yielding one entry per CDR3 protein. The sample gives about 520,000 distinct CDR3 sequences, about 20% of which show up once; about 0.99% is in the top ten. This same sample was also taken into another study, of T cells expressing NK-cell markers.

The sample comprised CD4+ T cells sorted from blood. These receptors came from a woman aged 18-29 years in good health. Each CDR3 is given without its conserved first and last residue.

cdr3_aa v_call
SAEGLAGGTYEQY TRBV20-1
ASSLEYDTDTQY TRBV5-1
ASSMVWGRRAEAF TRBV5-1
ASSTGDGFFGTDTQY TRBV5-1
SAVFVLIGSYEQY TRBV20-1
ASKPDGYT TRBV27
AIRYLGQY TRBV6-1
ASSLEWGGQAEQF TRBV5-1
ASSGLAGGVEETQY TRBV2
ASSLGHVPNQPQH TRBV12-3/TRBV12-4
ATSRDLGQGYGYT TRBV15
SVDYGGVGTIY TRBV29-1
ATSGGGSINEQF TRBV24-1
ASSFESTAAF TRBV12-3/TRBV12-4
ASSPIYGLDEQF TRBV18
ASTPGGNTEAF TRBV12-3/TRBV12-4
ASSGGQSNYGYT TRBV7-9
SVEGGREADTQY TRBV29-1
AWSETSATDTQY TRBV30
SARSPSSGGTDTQY TRBV20-1
ASSWGQGVAGANVLT TRBV5-6
ASSLFTENEQF TRBV5-1
ASSSGGTLDEQF TRBV7-2
AWWGNTEAF TRBV30
SARDFMGVGYT TRBV20-1
AISDFNEQF TRBV10-3
ASSLGPGYT TRBV12-3/TRBV12-4
SAGFQGGYT TRBV20-1
ASSYEASGSFHEQY TRBV4-3
ASSFSQGPYNEQF TRBV5-5
ASSLMAGHGETQY TRBV7-3
SARVSGSYNSPLH TRBV20-1
AWSTNGRNTIY TRBV30
ASSVASVQSGNTIY TRBV9
ASSLMWGDEQY TRBV12-3/TRBV12-4
SARRDRVRGYT TRBV20-1
SVIAGTTGELF TRBV29-1
ASSLGDRGWGAF TRBV7-8
ASSLLTRRGNEQF TRBV7-6
ASSSRQGSNYGYT TRBV12-3/TRBV12-4
ASSPLGLVQETQY TRBV7-9
ASGLYGELF TRBV12-5
ASSGILGANTGELF TRBV3-1
ASSFRVRGKDGYT TRBV7-9
SANRGTVSYEQY TRBV20-1
SARGSTYGYT TRBV20-1
AISGRGTEGYEQY TRBV10-3
ASSQSPRGGSNEQF TRBV4-1